Sequencing of this TCR beta chain was carried out in a study of OX40 agonist ivuxolimab in advanced cancers. Study details: There were three patients with partial responses, one having hepatocellular carcinoma and two cutaneous melanoma.

The CDR3 has 16 residues. Trimming took 4 bases from V and 0 from J, leaving 14 bases between them. CDR1 SGHRS and CDR2 YFSETQ come from the germline V gene. Assay: immunoSEQ multiplex PCR; the TCRdb copy retains only in-frame clones and omits some. Among some 68,000 clones, roughly 86% were seen once, and the ten largest hold more than 2%. About this clone: Its antigen is unknown.

Broader study findings: On average, CD8+ T cells had more expanded clones than CD4+. The work left the antigen specificity of expanded peripheral T cells undetermined.

The gene calls are TRBV5-1 and TRBJ1-3, with unresolved D. The clonotype originates from an adult with an advanced solid tumor such as melanoma, head and neck, liver or kidney cancer. Specimen: CD4+ or CD8+ T cells sorted from blood, collected in a trial of the OX40 agonist ivuxolimab. The CDR3: CASSQESRSSGNTIYF. CDR3 DNA: TGCGCCAGCAGCCAAGAGTCCCGGAGCTCTGGAAACACCATATATTTT.